Below, one T cell receptor (beta chain) is given with its context. The target antigen is unknown. TCRdb's copy holds only in-frame clones and misses some; the assay was immunoSEQ multiplex PCR. The sample shows some 12,000 clones, 75% to 85% of them seen only once. This entry belongs to a study of cytotoxic CD8 clonotypes in ibrutinib-treated CLL. Study overall: Response samples were obtained once patients had received a median 12 months of treatment, range 6 to 36. Mean values per sample were 250,000 to 300,000 productive templates and tens of thousands of productive rearrangements. Study observations and caveats: Contraction or stability on treatment was seen for public clonotypes, which were uncommon. At the start, clonality exceeded age-matched healthy donors and followed circulating CD8+ T-cell counts.

The sample consisted of PBMCs, taken at disease progression, from a patient treated with ibrutinib. The clonotype comes from a human donor with chronic lymphocytic leukemia.

CDR3 amino acids: CASSERAGSSAFF. The CDR3 bases are TGTGCCAGCAGTGAACGGGCAGGGAGTTCGGCTTTCTTT. The chain couples TRBV6-1 to TRBJ1-1, with a possible D match to TRBD1 (5 bases). The CDR3 totals 13 residues. Trimming stripped 2 bases from V and 11 bases from J, with 15 bases between. CDR1 and CDR2 from the germline V gene are MNHNS and SASEGT.